Sequencing of this T cell receptor beta chain was carried out in a study of blood T cell repertoires in COVID-19. This CDR3 has 14 residues. The germline CDR1 and CDR2 sequences are MGHDK and SYGVNS. With 8 bases clipped from V and 2 bases from J, the junction kept 3 bases outside the gene matches. Generated by immunoSEQ multiplex PCR, the TCRdb table keeps only in-frame clones and is missing some. The sample lists 88,000 or so clones; around four fifths were seen once. This chain connects TRBV25-1 to TRBJ2-3; 11 nucleotides agree with TRBD2. The receptor comes from a human donor in a cohort sampled during active COVID-19. Sequenced input: peripheral blood. CDR3: CASALAGVTDTQYF. DNA for the CDR3: TGTGCCAGCGCACTAGCGGGGGTCACAGATACGCAGTATTTT.